A single T cell receptor (beta chain) is shown here with its context. The antigen is not known. At one boundary the junction diverges from the germline segment, which might be a read error. The protocol was immunoSEQ multiplex PCR, while the TCRdb copy is restricted to in-frame clones and leaves out a portion. The table lists about 38,000 clones, over 60% of them singletons. The sample belongs to a study of OX40 agonist ivuxolimab in advanced cancers. Study-wide background: Ivuxolimab, which patients received intravenously every 2 weeks, was dosed at 0.01 to 10 mg/kg.

Findings and caveats of the study: CD8+ T cells were the subset that, on average, had more expanded clones than CD4+. People who partly responded at 0.1-3.0 mg/kg had some of the least clonal expansion seen.

Germline assignment: CDR1 ENHRY and CDR2 SYGVKD. The length of the CDR3 is 15 residues. This TCR derives from an adult with an advanced solid tumor such as melanoma, head and neck, liver or kidney cancer. The gene calls are TRBV10-3 and TRBJ2-7, with D unclear. The specimen comprised CD4+ or CD8+ T cells sorted from blood, sampled in a trial of the OX40 agonist ivuxolimab. CDR3 region: CASSEAPDGPYEQYF. CDR3 bases: TGTGCCAGCAGTGAAGCGCCGGACGGACCCTACGAGCAGTACTTC.